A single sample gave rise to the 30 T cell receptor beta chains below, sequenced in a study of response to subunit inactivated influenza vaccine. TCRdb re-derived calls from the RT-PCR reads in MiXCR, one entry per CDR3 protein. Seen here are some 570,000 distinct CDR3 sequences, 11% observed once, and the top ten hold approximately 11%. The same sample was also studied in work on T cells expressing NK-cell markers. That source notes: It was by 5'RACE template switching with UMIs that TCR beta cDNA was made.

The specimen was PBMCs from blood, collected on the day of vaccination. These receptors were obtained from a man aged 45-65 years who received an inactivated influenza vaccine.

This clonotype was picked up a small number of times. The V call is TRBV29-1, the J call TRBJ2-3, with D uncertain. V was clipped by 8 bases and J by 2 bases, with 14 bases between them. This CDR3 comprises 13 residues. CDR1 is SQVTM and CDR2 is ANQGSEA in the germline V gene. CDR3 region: CSSVQPLTDTQYF. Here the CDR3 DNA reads TGCAGCTCCGTCCAGCCACTCACAGATACGCAGTATTTT.

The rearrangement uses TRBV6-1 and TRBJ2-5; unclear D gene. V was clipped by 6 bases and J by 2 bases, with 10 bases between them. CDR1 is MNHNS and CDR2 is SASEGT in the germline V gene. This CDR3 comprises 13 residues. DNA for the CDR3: TGTGCCAGCAGAAGGCACAGACAAGAGACCCAGTACTTC. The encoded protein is CASRRHRQETQYF.

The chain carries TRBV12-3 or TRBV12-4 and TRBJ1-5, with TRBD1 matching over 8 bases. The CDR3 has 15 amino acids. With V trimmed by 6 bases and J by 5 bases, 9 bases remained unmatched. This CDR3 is CASSSGGTGDQPQHF. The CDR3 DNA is TGTGCCAGCAGCTCCGGAGGGACAGGAGATCAGCCCCAGCATTTT.

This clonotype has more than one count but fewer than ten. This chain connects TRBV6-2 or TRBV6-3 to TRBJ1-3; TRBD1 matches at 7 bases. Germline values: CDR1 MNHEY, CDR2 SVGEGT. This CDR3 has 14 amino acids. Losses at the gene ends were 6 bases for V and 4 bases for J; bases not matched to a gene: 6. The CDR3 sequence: CASSLDRPGNTIYF. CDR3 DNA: TGTGCCAGCAGCCTGGACAGGCCCGGAAACACCATATATTTT.

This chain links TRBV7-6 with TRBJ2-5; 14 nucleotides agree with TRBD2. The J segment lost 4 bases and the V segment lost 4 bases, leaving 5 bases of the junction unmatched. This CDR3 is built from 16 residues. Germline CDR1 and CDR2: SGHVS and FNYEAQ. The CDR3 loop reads CASSSRLAGGGETQYF. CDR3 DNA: TGTGCCAGCAGCTCTCGACTAGCGGGAGGGGGAGAGACCCAGTACTTC.

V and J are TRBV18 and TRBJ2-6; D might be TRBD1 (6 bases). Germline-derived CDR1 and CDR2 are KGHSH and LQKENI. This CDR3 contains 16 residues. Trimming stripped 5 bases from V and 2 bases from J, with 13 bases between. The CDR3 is CASSGRQDPGANVLTF. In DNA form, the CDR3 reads TGTGCCAGCTCAGGTAGACAGGACCCTGGGGCCAACGTCCTGACTTTC.

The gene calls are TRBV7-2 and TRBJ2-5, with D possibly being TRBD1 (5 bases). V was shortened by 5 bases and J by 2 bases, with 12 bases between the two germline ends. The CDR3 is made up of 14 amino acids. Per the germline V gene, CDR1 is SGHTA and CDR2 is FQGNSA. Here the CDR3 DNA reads TGTGCCAGCAGCCTTAGGACAAAACAAGAGACCCAGTACTTC. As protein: CASSLRTKQETQYF.

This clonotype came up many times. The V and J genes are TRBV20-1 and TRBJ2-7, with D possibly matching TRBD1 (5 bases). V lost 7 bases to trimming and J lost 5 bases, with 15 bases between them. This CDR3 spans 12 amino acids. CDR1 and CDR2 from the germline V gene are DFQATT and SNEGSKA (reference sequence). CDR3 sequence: CSVSGAKNEQYF. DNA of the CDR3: TGCAGTGTTTCTGGGGCCAAAAACGAGCAGTACTTC.

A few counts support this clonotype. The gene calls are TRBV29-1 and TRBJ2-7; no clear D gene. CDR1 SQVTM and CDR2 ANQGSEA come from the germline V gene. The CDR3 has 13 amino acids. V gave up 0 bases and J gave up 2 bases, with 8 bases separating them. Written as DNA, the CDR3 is TGCAGCGTTGAAGAGGCCGACGCCTACGAGCAGTACTTC. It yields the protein CSVEEADAYEQYF.

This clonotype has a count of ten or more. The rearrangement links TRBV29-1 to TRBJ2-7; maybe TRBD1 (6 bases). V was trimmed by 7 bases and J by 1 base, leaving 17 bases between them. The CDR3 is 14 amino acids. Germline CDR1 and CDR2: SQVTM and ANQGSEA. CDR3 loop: CSGGTGTSSYEQYF. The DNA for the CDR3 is TGCAGCGGGGGAACCGGGACATCATCCTACGAGCAGTACTTC.

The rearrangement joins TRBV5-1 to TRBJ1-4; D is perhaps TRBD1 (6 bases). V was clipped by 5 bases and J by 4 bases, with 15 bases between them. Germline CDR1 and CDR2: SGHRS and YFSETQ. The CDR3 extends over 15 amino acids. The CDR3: CASRVVGANNEKLFF. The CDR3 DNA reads TGCGCCAGCAGAGTGGTGGGGGCGAATAATGAAAAACTGTTTTTT. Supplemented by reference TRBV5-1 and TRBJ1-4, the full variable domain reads KAGVTQTPRYLIKTRGQQVTLSCSPISGHRSVSWYQQTPGQGLQFLFEYFSETQRNKGNFPGRFSGRQFSNSRSEMNVSTLELGDSALYLCASRVVGANNEKLFFGSGTQLSVL.

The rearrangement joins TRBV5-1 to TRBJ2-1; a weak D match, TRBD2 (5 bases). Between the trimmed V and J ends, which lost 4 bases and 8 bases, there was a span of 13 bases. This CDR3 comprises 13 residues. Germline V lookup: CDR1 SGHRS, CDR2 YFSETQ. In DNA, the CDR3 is TGCGCCAGCAGCCGCGGGCCAACCGATGAGCAGTTCTTC. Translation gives CASSRGPTDEQFF.

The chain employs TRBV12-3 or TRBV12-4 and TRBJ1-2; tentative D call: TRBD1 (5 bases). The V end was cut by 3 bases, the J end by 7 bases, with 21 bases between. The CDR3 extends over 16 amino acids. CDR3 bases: TGTGCCAGCAGTTTGTATTGTGACCGAGGACAATGTGGCTACACCTTC. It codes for CASSLYCDRGQCGYTF.

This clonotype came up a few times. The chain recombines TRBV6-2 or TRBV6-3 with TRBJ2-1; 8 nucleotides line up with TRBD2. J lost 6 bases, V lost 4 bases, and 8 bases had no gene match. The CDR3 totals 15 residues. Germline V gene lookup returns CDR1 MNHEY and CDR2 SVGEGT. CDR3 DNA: TGTGCCAGCAGTTCAATTCGGACTAGCAGCAATGAGCAGTTCTTC. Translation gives CASSSIRTSSNEQFF.

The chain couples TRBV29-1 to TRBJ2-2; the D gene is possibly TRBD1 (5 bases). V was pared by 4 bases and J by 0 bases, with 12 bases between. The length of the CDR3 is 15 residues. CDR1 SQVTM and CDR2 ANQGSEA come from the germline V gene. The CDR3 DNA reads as TGCAGCGTTGCAATCCAGGGCCCGAACACCGGGGAGCTGTTTTTT. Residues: CSVAIQGPNTGELFF.

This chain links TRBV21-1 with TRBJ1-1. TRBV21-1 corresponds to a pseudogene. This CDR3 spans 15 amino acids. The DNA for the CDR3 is TGTGCCAGCAGCAAAGCCAAAGTAAGCGAGACTGAAGCTTTCTTT. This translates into CASSKAKVSETEAFF.

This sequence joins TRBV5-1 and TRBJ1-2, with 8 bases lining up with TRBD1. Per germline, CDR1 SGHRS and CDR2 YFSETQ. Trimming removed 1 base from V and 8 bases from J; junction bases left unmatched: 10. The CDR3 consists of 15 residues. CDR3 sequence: CASSLPDRVAQGYTF. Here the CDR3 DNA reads TGCGCCAGCAGCTTGCCGGACAGGGTCGCCCAGGGCTACACCTTC.

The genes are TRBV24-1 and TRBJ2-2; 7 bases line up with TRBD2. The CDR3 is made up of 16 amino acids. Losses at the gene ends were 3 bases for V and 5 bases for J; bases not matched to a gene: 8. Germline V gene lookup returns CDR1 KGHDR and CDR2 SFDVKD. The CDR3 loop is CATSDPGTKGTGELFF. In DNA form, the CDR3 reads TGTGCCACCAGTGATCCCGGGACTAAGGGGACCGGGGAGCTGTTTTTT.

CDR3 region: CASSSGGLLETQYF. DNA of the CDR3: TGTGCCAGCAGCTCCGGGGGGCTATTAGAGACCCAGTACTTC. The chain employs TRBV5-5 and TRBJ2-5; tentatively, D is TRBD2 (7 bases). V shed 3 bases and J shed 4 bases, with 13 bases lying between them. CDR3 length equals 14 residues. Germline-derived CDR1 and CDR2 are SGHKS and YYEKEE (reference sequence).

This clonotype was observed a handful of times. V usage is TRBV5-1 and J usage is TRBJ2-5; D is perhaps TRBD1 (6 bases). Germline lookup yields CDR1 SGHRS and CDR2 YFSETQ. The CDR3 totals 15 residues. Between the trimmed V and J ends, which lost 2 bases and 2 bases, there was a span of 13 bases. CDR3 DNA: TGCGCCAGCAGCTTAGGAGGAAGGGGGCAAGAGACCCAGTACTTC. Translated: CASSLGGRGQETQYF.

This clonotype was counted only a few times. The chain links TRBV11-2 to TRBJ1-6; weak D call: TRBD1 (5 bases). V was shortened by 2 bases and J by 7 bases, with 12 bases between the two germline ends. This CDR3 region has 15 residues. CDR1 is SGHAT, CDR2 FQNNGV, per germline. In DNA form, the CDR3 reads TGTGCCAGCAGCTTATCGGGGGTAACGAATTCACCCCTCCACTTT. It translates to CASSLSGVTNSPLHF.

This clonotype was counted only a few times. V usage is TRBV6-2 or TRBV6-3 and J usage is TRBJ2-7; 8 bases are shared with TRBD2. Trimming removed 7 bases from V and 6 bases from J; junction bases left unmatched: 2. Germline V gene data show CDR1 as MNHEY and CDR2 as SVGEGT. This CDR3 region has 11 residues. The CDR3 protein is CASTGGGEQYF. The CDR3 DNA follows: TGTGCCAGCACCGGGGGGGGCGAGCAGTACTTC.

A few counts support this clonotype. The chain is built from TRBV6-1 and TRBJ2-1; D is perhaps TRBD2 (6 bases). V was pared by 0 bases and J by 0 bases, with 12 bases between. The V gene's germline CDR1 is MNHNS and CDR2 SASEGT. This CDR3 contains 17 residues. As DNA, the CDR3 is TGTGCCAGCAGTGAAGCCCCTGTCGGGAGCTCCTACAATGAGCAGTTCTTC. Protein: CASSEAPVGSSYNEQFF.

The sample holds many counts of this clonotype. The chain's CDR3 is CASSPSHLLRLSGNTIYF. The CDR3 bases are TGCGCCAGCAGCCCCTCCCACCTTCTTCGGCTCTCTGGAAACACCATATATTTT. This chain links TRBV4-1 with TRBJ1-3; D is undetermined. In germline, CDR1 is MGHRA, CDR2 YSYEKL. This CDR3 comprises 18 residues. The V gene lost 4 bases and the J gene lost 0 bases, with 19 bases spanning the gap.

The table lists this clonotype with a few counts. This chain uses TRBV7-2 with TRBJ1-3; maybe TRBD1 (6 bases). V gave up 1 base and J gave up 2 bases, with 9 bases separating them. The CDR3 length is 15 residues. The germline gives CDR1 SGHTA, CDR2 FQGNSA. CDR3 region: CASSLEQGAGNTIYF. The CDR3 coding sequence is TGTGCCAGCAGCTTAGAACAGGGTGCTGGAAACACCATATATTTT.

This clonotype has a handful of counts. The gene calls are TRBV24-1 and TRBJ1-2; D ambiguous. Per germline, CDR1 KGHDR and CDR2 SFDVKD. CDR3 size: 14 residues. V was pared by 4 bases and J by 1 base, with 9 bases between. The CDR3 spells CATSELTVNYGYTF. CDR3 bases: TGTGCCACCAGTGAACTTACAGTTAACTATGGCTACACCTTC.

This CDR3 reads CASLRLATTSTDTQYF. The CDR3 DNA sequence: TGTGCCAGCTTAAGACTAGCGACGACTAGCACAGATACGCAGTATTTT. This sequence joins TRBV7-9 and TRBJ2-3, with 8 nucleotides matching TRBD2. The length of the CDR3 is 16 residues. J was trimmed by 0 bases and V by 8 bases; bases with no gene match: 10. Germline V gives CDR1 SEHNR, CDR2 FQNEAQ (reference sequence).

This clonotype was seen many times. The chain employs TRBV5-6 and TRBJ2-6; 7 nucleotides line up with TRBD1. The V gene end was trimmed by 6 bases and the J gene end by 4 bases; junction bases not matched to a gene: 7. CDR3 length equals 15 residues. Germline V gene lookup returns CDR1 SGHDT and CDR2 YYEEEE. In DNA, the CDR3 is TGTGCCAGCACCAAGACAGGGACCGGGGCCAACGTCCTGACTTTC. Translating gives CASTKTGTGANVLTF.

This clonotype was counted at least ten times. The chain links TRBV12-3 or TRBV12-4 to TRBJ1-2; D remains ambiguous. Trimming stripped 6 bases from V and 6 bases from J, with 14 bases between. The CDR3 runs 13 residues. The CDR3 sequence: CASSRASGHGYTF. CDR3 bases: TGTGCCAGCAGCCGTGCTTCGGGCCATGGCTACACCTTC.

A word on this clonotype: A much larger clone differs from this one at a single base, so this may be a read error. The CDR3: CARSKAEDRSQETQYF. Here the CDR3 DNA reads TGTGCCAGGAGCAAAGCCGAAGACAGATCACAAGAGACCCAGTACTTC. This rearrangement joins TRBV21-1 to TRBJ2-5; TRBD1 reflects the table's D call only, with no check against the DNA. TRBV21-1 is tagged as a pseudogene. The CDR3 is made up of 16 amino acids.